This T cell receptor (beta chain) derives from a study of T cell clonality in common variable immunodeficiency. The CDR3 has 14 residues. V was trimmed by 3 bases and J by 0 bases, leaving 8 bases between them. Assay used: immunoSEQ multiplex PCR; TCRdb lists only in-frame clones, some missing. This set yields fewer than 70,000 clones and no singletons; the top ten hold approximately 1.6%. This clone occurred many times. Its specificity is not known. The read ends 3 residues before the CDR3 terminus; that terminus is restored from the germline J gene. General study findings and limits: T cell subpopulation sequencing would be needed to explain CVID clonality.

This chain connects TRBV12-3 or TRBV12-4 to TRBJ1-1; no definite D call. Sample: peripheral blood mononuclear cells. The TCR was taken from a person aged 18 to 75 in good health. The covered CDR3 bases are TGTGCCAGCAGTTTGGGCTACATGAACACTGAA. This codes for CASSLGYMNTE. The full CDR3 sequence reads CASSLGYMNTEAFF.